Listed below are T cell receptor beta chains from one sample, sequenced in a study of cytomegalovirus exposure and HLA in healthy donors. Assay used: immunoSEQ multiplex PCR; TCRdb lists only in-frame clones, some missing. This table holds approximately 120,000 clones, about four fifths found once. Sequencing input: PBMCs. The receptors shown here come from a man in his forties or fifties in good health and CMV-seronegative. CDR3s include the opening cysteine and the closing phenylalanine or tryptophan. A D gene is named only where the DNA matches it firmly. The listing skips clone size in some rows; elsewhere it reads once, few, many or a size class.

D gene: -
V gene: TRBV5-4
CDR3 length: 12
J gene: TRBJ1-1
clone size: -
CDR3 DNA: TGTGCCAGCACAGGAATGAACACTGAAGCTTTCTTT
CDR3 protein: CASTGMNTEAFF

D gene: -
V gene: TRBV6-4
CDR3 length: 15
J gene: TRBJ2-3
clone size: -
CDR3 DNA: TGTGCCAGCAGTGACTCGAAAGGGGGTGTAGATACGCAGTATTTT
CDR3 protein: CASSDSKGGVDTQYF

D gene: -
V gene: TRBV28
CDR3 length: 15
J gene: TRBJ2-7
clone size: few
CDR3 DNA: TGTGCCAGCAGTTCCACGGGCCGAGGGTACTACGAGCAGTACTTC
CDR3 protein: CASSSTGRGYYEQYF

D gene: -
V gene: TRBV28
CDR3 length: 12
J gene: TRBJ2-2
clone size: once
CDR3 DNA: TGTGCCAGCAGGGACTTCACCGGGGAGCTGTTTTTT
CDR3 protein: CASRDFTGELFF

D gene: -
V gene: TRBV7-6
CDR3 length: 16
J gene: TRBJ2-5
clone size: once
CDR3 DNA: TGTGCCAGCAGCTTACAAACAGGAGCTTCCCAAGAGACCCAGTACTTC
CDR3 protein: CASSLQTGASQETQYF

D gene: TRBD1
V gene: TRBV6-1
CDR3 length: 15
J gene: TRBJ1-6
clone size: -
CDR3 DNA: TGTGCCAGCAGTGAATCGGGACAGGGAGGATCACCCCTCCACTTT
CDR3 protein: CASSESGQGGSPLHF

D gene: -
V gene: TRBV6-5
CDR3 length: 13
J gene: TRBJ1-3
clone size: few
CDR3 DNA: TGTGCCACCACTAAGGGGGTTGGAAACACCATATATTTT
CDR3 protein: CATTKGVGNTIYF

D gene: -
V gene: TRBV20-1
CDR3 length: 11
J gene: TRBJ1-2
clone size: -
CDR3 DNA: TGCAGTGCTAAAGGGGACTATGGCTACACCTTC
CDR3 protein: CSAKGDYGYTF

D gene: -
V gene: TRBV28
CDR3 length: 16
J gene: TRBJ1-6
clone size: -
CDR3 DNA: TGTGCCAGCAGTTTAGGGGAGGGACGTTTAGATTCACCCCTCCACTTT
CDR3 protein: CASSLGEGRLDSPLHF

D gene: -
V gene: TRBV2
CDR3 length: 13
J gene: TRBJ2-4
clone size: -
CDR3 DNA: TGTGCCAGCAGTCCAGGGATCAGATACATTCAGTACTTC
CDR3 protein: CASSPGIRYIQYF

D gene: -
V gene: TRBV7-8
CDR3 length: 12
J gene: TRBJ1-1
clone size: once
CDR3 DNA: TGTGCCAGCAGAACGGGGGGAGGTGAAGCTTTCTTT
CDR3 protein: CASRTGGGEAFF

D gene: -
V gene: TRBV2
CDR3 length: 14
J gene: TRBJ1-4
clone size: few
CDR3 DNA: TGTGCCAGCAGTGGGTGGCAGAATAATGAAAAACTGTTTTTT
CDR3 protein: CASSGWQNNEKLFF

D gene: TRBD1
V gene: TRBV25-1
CDR3 length: 15
J gene: TRBJ1-2
clone size: -
CDR3 DNA: TGTGCCAGCAGGGAGTCCGGGACAGGGGGAACTGGCTACACCTTC
CDR3 protein: CASRESGTGGTGYTF

D gene: -
V gene: TRBV4-2
CDR3 length: 13
J gene: TRBJ1-2
clone size: -
CDR3 DNA: TGTGCCAGCAGCCTTTTACAGGGCTATGGCTACACCTTC
CDR3 protein: CASSLLQGYGYTF

D gene: TRBD2
V gene: TRBV7-9
CDR3 length: 16
J gene: TRBJ2-3
clone size: once
CDR3 DNA: TGTGCCAGCAGCATGCCCCCCGGGACTACCTTGGATACGCAGTATTTT
CDR3 protein: CASSMPPGTTLDTQYF

D gene: -
V gene: TRBV28
CDR3 length: 11
J gene: TRBJ1-1
clone size: -
CDR3 DNA: TGTGCCAGCAGTTTAGGGGCGAGAGCTTTCTTT
CDR3 protein: CASSLGARAFF

D gene: -
V gene: TRBV5-5
CDR3 length: 13
J gene: TRBJ1-2
clone size: -
CDR3 DNA: TGTGCCAGCAGCCGTGACACTAACTATGGCTACACCTTC
CDR3 protein: CASSRDTNYGYTF

D gene: TRBD2
V gene: TRBV5-1
CDR3 length: 14
J gene: TRBJ2-7
clone size: -
CDR3 DNA: TGCGCCAGCAGCCAGACTAGCGGGGCCAGGGAGCAGTACTTC
CDR3 protein: CASSQTSGAREQYF

D gene: -
V gene: TRBV5-1
CDR3 length: 14
J gene: TRBJ2-7
clone size: -
CDR3 DNA: TGCGCCAGCAGCTTGAGCACCCAATCCTACGAGCAGTACTTC
CDR3 protein: CASSLSTQSYEQYF

D gene: TRBD1
V gene: TRBV5-1
CDR3 length: 15
J gene: TRBJ1-5
clone size: -
CDR3 DNA: TGCGCCAGCAGCCCGGGGGACAGGGAGGGACAGCCCCAGCATTTT
CDR3 protein: CASSPGDREGQPQHF

D gene: TRBD1
V gene: TRBV19
CDR3 length: 12
J gene: TRBJ1-2
clone size: -
CDR3 DNA: TGTGCCAGCAGGGGACAGTTCTATGGCTACACCTTC
CDR3 protein: CASRGQFYGYTF

D gene: TRBD1
V gene: TRBV5-6
CDR3 length: 14
J gene: TRBJ1-5
clone size: -
CDR3 DNA: TGTGCCAGCAGCTGGGGACAGGAGTCTCAGCCCCAGCATTTT
CDR3 protein: CASSWGQESQPQHF

D gene: -
V gene: TRBV4-3
CDR3 length: 16
J gene: TRBJ1-2
clone size: -
CDR3 DNA: TGCGCCAGCAGCCAAGATATTTCGAGGTATAACTATGGCTACACCTTC
CDR3 protein: CASSQDISRYNYGYTF

D gene: -
V gene: TRBV27
CDR3 length: 14
J gene: TRBJ2-7
clone size: few
CDR3 DNA: TGTGCCAGCAGTTTACTAGGGGCCCCCCGCGAGCAGTACTTC
CDR3 protein: CASSLLGAPREQYF

D gene: -
V gene: TRBV19
CDR3 length: 15
J gene: TRBJ2-1
clone size: once
CDR3 DNA: TGTGCCAGTAGTATGGAGGGGGCGGCCTACAATGAGCAGTTCTTC
CDR3 protein: CASSMEGAAYNEQFF

D gene: -
V gene: TRBV29-1
CDR3 length: 14
J gene: TRBJ2-1
clone size: -
CDR3 DNA: TGCAGCGTTAAGATCCGAGGCTCCTACAATGAGCAGTTCTTC
CDR3 protein: CSVKIRGSYNEQFF

D gene: -
V gene: TRBV20-1
CDR3 length: 11
J gene: TRBJ2-7
clone size: -
CDR3 DNA: TGCAGTGCTAGAGATGGGGGAGGGCAGTACTTC
CDR3 protein: CSARDGGGQYF